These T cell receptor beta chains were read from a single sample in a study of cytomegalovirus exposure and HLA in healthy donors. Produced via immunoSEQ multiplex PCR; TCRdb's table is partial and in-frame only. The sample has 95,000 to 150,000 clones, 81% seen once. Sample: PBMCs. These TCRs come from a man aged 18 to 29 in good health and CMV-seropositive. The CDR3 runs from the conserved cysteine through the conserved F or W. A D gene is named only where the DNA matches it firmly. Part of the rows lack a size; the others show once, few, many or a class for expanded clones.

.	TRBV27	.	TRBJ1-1	TGTGCCAGCAGCCCGAGAGGGGAGGTCACTGAAGCTTTCTTT	CASSPRGEVTEAFF
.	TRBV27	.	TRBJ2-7	TGTGCCAGCACCAAATTGCCAGGCGACTACGAGCAGTACTTC	CASTKLPGDYEQYF
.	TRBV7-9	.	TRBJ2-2	TGTGCCAGCAGCTCTGGACAGTCGAACACCGGGGAGCTGTTTTTT	CASSSGQSNTGELFF
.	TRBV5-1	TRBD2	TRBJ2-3	TGCGCCAGCAGCCCGGGACTAGCGGGTTTCGGAGATACGCAGTATTTT	CASSPGLAGFGDTQYF
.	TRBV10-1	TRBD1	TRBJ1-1	TGCGCCAGCAGTGAACCGGGACAGAAAGCTTTCTTT	CASSEPGQKAFF
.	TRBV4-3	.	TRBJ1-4	TGCGCCAGCAGCCCCCAACCCTATGGGGGGGCGGGGGAAAAACTGTTTTTT	CASSPQPYGGAGEKLFF
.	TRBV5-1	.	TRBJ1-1	TGCGCCAGCAGCTTGAGTTTGGGGGGAGTTAGGGCTTTCTTT	CASSLSLGGVRAFF
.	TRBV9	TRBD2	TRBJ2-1	TGTGCCAGCAGCTCCTCGGGAGGACGCTACAATGAGCAGTTCTTC	CASSSSGGRYNEQFF
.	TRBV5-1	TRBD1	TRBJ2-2	TGCGCCAGCAGCTCGGAAAGACAGGGGGCGGCCGGGGAGCTGTTTTTT	CASSSERQGAAGELFF
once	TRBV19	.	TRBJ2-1	TGTGCCAGTAGTATAAATTTGGGCAGGGAGCAGTTCTTC	CASSINLGREQFF